The rows below give T cell receptor beta chains drawn from one sample of a study of brain T cells in children with intractable seizures. Sequenced by immunoSEQ multiplex PCR; TCRdb stores in-frame clones only, minus some. The table records about 350,000 clones, approximately 93% of them present only once. The specimen was peripheral blood, collected roughly 5 months after surgery. Receptor source: a boy younger than two with tuberous sclerosis and intractable seizures. The CDR3 runs from the conserved cysteine through the conserved F or W. The D gene is left open where the match is weak. Size tells how often a clone was seen (once, few, many) or the class of an expanded clone, and some rows leave it out.

size,D,V,J,DNA,CDR3
-,-,TRBV9,TRBJ2-2,TGTGCCAGCAGCGTAGCTAGGGCCGGGGAGCTGTTTTTT,CASSVARAGELFF
-,-,TRBV2,TRBJ2-1,TGTGCCAGCAGTGAAATTCTGGGGGACACTAACAATGAGCAGTTCTTC,CASSEILGDTNNEQFF
once,-,TRBV6-4,TRBJ1-5,TGTGCCAGCAGTGACAGAAATCAGCCCCAGCATTTT,CASSDRNQPQHF
-,-,TRBV5-1,TRBJ2-2,TGCGCCAGCAGTTACAAATTGGCAAACACCGGGGAGCTGTTTTTT,CASSYKLANTGELFF
once,-,TRBV12-3/TRBV12-4,TRBJ1-1,TGTGCCAGCAGTTTCCCCAGGGACACTGAAGCTTTCTTT,CASSFPRDTEAFF
-,TRBD2,TRBV27,TRBJ2-1,TGTGCCAGCAGTTTAAGGGTCGTAACGGGGGGGCCGGGGAATGAGCAGTTCTTC,CASSLRVVTGGPGNEQFF
few,-,TRBV7-2,TRBJ1-5,TGTGCCAGCAGCTCCCATCGGGGAGAGGGCAATCAGCCCCAGCATTTT,CASSSHRGEGNQPQHF
once,TRBD1,TRBV7-8,TRBJ2-6,TGTGCCAGCAGCTTATTGGGACAGGGGTACTATTCTGGGGCCAACGTCCTGACTTTC,CASSLLGQGYYSGANVLTF
-,-,TRBV7-3,TRBJ2-2,TGTGCCAGCAGTTCGTATCTGGGGGATGAGGAGCTGTTTTTT,CASSSYLGDEELFF
-,-,TRBV7-3,TRBJ1-1,TGTGCCAGCAGCTTAAATGACCTAACAGGGATCTCTGAAGCTTTCTTT,CASSLNDLTGISEAFF
-,-,TRBV6-1,TRBJ1-5,TGTGCCAGCAGTGAGAAGTGGACAGTCAATCAGCCCCAGCATTTT,CASSEKWTVNQPQHF
-,-,TRBV5-6,TRBJ1-1,TGTGCCAGCAGCTTGGGTGTGAACACTGAAGCTTTCTTT,CASSLGVNTEAFF
once,-,TRBV6-5,TRBJ2-1,TGTGCCAGCAGAATTCTCTTCGACGGGTACAATGAGCAGTTCTTC,CASRILFDGYNEQFF
once,-,TRBV7-9,TRBJ1-2,TGTGCCAGCAGCTTTGCGGGGGCAGAGGATGGCTACACCTTC,CASSFAGAEDGYTF
-,-,TRBV2,TRBJ1-3,TGTGCCAGCAGTCCACAGGGAGGCTCTGGAAACACCATATATTTT,CASSPQGGSGNTIYF
-,-,TRBV10-1,TRBJ2-5,TGCGCCAGCAGTGAGTCGGACAGTCCCCAAGAGACCCAGTACTTC,CASSESDSPQETQYF
-,-,TRBV29-1,TRBJ1-2,TGCAGCGTTGAAGGGTCGCCGGGACGAGACTATGGCTACACCTTC,CSVEGSPGRDYGYTF
-,-,TRBV6-1,TRBJ1-5,TGTGCCAGCAGTGAAAGGGGAGGGATTGGGAGCAATCAGCCCCAGCATTTT,CASSERGGIGSNQPQHF